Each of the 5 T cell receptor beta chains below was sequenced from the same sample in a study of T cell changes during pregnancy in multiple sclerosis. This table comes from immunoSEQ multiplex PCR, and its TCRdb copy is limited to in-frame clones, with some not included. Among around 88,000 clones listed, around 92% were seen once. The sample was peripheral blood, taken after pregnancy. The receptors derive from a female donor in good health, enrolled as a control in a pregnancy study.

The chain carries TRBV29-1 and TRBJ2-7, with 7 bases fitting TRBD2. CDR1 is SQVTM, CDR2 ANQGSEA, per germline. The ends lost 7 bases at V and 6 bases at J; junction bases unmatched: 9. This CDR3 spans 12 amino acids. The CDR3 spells CSARAGTTEQYF. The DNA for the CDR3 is TGCAGCGCCCGAGCAGGGACTACCGAGCAGTACTTC.

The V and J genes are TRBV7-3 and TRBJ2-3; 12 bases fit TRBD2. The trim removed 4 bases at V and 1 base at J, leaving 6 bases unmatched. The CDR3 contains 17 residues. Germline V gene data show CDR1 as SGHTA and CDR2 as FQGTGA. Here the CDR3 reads CASSSRLAGDRTDTQYF. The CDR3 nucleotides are TGTGCCAGCAGCTCAAGACTAGCGGGGGATCGCACAGATACGCAGTATTTT.

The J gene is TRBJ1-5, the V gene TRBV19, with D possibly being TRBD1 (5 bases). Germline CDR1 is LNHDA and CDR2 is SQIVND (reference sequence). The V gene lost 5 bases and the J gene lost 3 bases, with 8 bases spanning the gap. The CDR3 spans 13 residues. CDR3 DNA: TGTGCCAGTAGTCCCAGGGACAATCAGCCCCAGCATTTT. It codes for CASSPRDNQPQHF.

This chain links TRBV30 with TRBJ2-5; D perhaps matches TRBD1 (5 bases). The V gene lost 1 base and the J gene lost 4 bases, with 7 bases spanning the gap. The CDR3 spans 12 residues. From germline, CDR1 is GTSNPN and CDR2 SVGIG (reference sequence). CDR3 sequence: CAWSGQGETQYF. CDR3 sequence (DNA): TGTGCCTGGAGTGGTCAGGGAGAGACCCAGTACTTC.

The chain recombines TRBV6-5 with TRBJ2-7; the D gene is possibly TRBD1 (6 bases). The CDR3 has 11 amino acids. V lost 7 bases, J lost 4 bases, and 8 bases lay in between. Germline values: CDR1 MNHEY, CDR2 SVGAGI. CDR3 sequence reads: CASTQGYEQYF. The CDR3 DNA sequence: TGTGCCAGCACCCAGGGGTACGAGCAGTACTTC.